This T cell receptor (beta chain) was sequenced during a study of blood T cell repertoires in COVID-19. About the study: Acute and convalescent COVID-19 samples came from the United States, Italy and Spain. From T cells, B-cell-depleted T cells, or PBMCs came the material, which was cDNA or gDNA.

As originally analysed: Estimation of nucleated cell counts was performed using reference gene primer amplification. TCRdb's copy holds only in-frame clones and misses some; the assay was immunoSEQ multiplex PCR. The DNA gave D and trimming, while V, J and clone size come from that table. The table has 100,000 to 150,000 clones, roughly 90% seen once. Between the trimmed V and J ends, which lost 1 base and 7 bases, there was a span of 11 bases. The CDR3 sequence is 14 residues long. CDR1 and CDR2 from the germline V gene are LNHNV and YYDKDF (reference sequence). The chain carries TRBV15 and TRBJ2-1, with D possibly being TRBD1 (7 bases). The TCR comes from a human donor in a cohort sampled during active COVID-19. Sequencing was carried out using peripheral blood. CDR3 region: CATSRGAGGNEQFF. CDR3 in DNA: TGTGCCACCAGCAGAGGAGCAGGGGGGAATGAGCAGTTCTTC.